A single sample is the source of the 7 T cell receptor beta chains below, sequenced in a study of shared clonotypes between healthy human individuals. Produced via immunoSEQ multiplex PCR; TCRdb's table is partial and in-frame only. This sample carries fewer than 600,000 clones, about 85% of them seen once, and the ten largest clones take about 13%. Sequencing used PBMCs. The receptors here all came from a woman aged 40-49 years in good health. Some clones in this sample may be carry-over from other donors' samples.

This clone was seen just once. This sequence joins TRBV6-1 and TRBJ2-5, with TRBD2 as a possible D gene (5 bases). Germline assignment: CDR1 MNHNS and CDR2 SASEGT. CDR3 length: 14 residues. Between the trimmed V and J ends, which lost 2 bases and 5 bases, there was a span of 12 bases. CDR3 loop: CASSEWGRRETQYF. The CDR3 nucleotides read TGTGCCAGCAGTGAATGGGGTAGGAGGGAGACCCAGTACTTC.

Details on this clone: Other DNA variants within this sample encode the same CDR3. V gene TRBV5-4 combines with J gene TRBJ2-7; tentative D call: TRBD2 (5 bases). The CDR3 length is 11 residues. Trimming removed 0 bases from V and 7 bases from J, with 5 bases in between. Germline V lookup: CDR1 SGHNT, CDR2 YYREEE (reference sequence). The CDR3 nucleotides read TGTGCCAGCAGCTTGGGAGGGGAGCAGTACTTC. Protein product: CASSLGGEQYF.

This CDR3 reads CAWSHGDYNEQFF. The DNA of the CDR3 is TGTGCCTGGAGTCACGGAGACTACAATGAGCAGTTCTTC. The chain combines TRBV30 with TRBJ2-1; no clear D. Trimming removed 2 bases at V and 3 bases at J, with 8 bases between. CDR1 and CDR2 from the germline V gene are GTSNPN and SVGIG (reference sequence). The CDR3 loop spans 13 amino acids.

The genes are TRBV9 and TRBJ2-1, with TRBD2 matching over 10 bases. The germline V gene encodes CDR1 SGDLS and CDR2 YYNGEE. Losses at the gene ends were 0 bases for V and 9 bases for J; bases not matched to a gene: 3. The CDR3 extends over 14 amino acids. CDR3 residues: CASSVDASGGEQFF. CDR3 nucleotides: TGTGCCAGCAGCGTAGATGCTAGCGGGGGTGAGCAGTTCTTC.

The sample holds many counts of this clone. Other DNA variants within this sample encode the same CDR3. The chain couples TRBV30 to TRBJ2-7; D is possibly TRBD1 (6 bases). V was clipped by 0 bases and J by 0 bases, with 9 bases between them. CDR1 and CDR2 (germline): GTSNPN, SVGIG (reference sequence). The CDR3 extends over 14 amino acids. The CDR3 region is CAWSVLRGSYEQYF. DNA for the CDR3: TGTGCCTGGAGTGTACTCAGGGGCTCCTACGAGCAGTACTTC.

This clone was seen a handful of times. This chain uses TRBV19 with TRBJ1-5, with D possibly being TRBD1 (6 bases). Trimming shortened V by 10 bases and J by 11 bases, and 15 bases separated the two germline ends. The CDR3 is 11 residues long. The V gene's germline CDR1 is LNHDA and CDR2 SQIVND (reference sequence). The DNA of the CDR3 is TGTGCCACAGGACAGTCTTGGGCCCAGCATTTT. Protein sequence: CATGQSWAQHF.

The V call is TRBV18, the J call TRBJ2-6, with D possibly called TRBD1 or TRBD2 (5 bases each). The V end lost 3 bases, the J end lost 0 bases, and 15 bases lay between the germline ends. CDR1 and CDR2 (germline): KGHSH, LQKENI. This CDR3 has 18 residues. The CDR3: CASSPYGASSSGANVLTF. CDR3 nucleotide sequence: TGTGCCAGCTCACCCTACGGGGCCTCTTCCTCTGGGGCCAACGTCCTGACTTTC.